The next 7 T cell receptor beta chains were all read from a single sample in a study of OX40 agonist ivuxolimab in advanced cancers. The protocol was immunoSEQ multiplex PCR, while the TCRdb copy is restricted to in-frame clones and leaves out a portion. This sample has tens of thousands of clones, with 85% found just once. The sample consisted of CD4+ or CD8+ T cells sorted from blood, taken in a trial of the OX40 agonist ivuxolimab. Receptors originate from an adult with an advanced solid tumor such as melanoma, head and neck, liver or kidney cancer.

DNA for the CDR3: TGTGCCAGCAGTGACTCGACAGGTCAGGGACTCTATGGCTACACCTTC. Protein: CASSDSTGQGLYGYTF. The rearrangement uses TRBV6-4 and TRBJ1-2, with D possibly being TRBD1 (6 bases). Germline CDR1 is MRHNA and CDR2 is SNTAGT. CDR3 length equals 16 residues. Between the trimmed V and J ends, which lost 0 bases and 4 bases, there was a span of 15 bases.

The V and J genes are TRBV5-1 and TRBJ1-2; D possibly corresponds to TRBD1 (6 bases). Germline CDR1 is SGHRS and CDR2 is YFSETQ. Trimming left V 0 bases short and J 4 bases short, with 10 bases between. The CDR3 contains 14 residues. Written as DNA, the CDR3 is TGCGCCAGCAGCTTGGTTACAGGGTCCTATGGCTACACCTTC. It translates to CASSLVTGSYGYTF.

The chain joins TRBV5-4 to TRBJ1-6; perhaps TRBD1 as D (5 bases). The CDR3 sequence is 16 residues long. V shed 3 bases and J shed 0 bases, with 10 bases lying between them. Germline V gene lookup returns CDR1 SGHNT and CDR2 YYREEE (reference sequence). The CDR3 spells CASSWDVSSYNSPLHF. Written as DNA, the CDR3 is TGTGCCAGCAGCTGGGACGTGAGCTCCTATAATTCACCCCTCCACTTT.

The chain carries TRBV29-1 and TRBJ1-1; D is perhaps TRBD1 (6 bases). This CDR3 is built from 13 residues. CDR1 is SQVTM and CDR2 is ANQGSEA in the germline V gene. V was trimmed by 5 bases and J by 3 bases, leaving 13 bases between them. CDR3 region: CSVRGGRYTEAFF. The CDR3 nucleotides are TGCAGCGTTAGGGGGGGAAGGTACACTGAAGCTTTCTTT.

This sequence joins TRBV28 and TRBJ2-7; D tentatively reads TRBD1 or TRBD2 (5 bases each). CDR1 MDHEN and CDR2 SYDVKM come from the germline V gene. V lost 6 bases to trimming and J lost 7 bases, with 19 bases between them. CDR3 length equals 14 residues. The CDR3, as DNA: TGTGCCAGCAGCCCCCGAGGGCTAGGGGATGAGCAGTACTTC. Protein sequence: CASSPRGLGDEQYF.

The rearrangement uses TRBV12-5 and TRBJ2-2; possible D gene TRBD2, 5 bases. Between the trimmed V and J ends, which lost 0 bases and 2 bases, there was a span of 13 bases. This CDR3 comprises 17 residues. The germline gives CDR1 LGHNT, CDR2 FRNRAP. The CDR3 loop reads CASGLVPSGTNTGELFF. CDR3 coding DNA: TGTGCTAGTGGTTTGGTACCCTCGGGAACTAACACCGGGGAGCTGTTTTTT. The full variable domain, with the rest looked up from reference TRBV12-5 and TRBJ2-2, is DARVTQTPRHKVTEMGQEVTMRCQPILGHNTVFWYRQTMMQGLELLAYFRNRAPLDDSGMPKDRFSAEMPDATLATLKIQPSEPRDSAVYFCASGLVPSGTNTGELFFGEGSRLTVL.

V is TRBV27 and J is TRBJ1-5; D not resolved. Germline CDR1 reads MNHEY; CDR2 reads SMNVEV (reference sequence). This CDR3 spans 16 amino acids. V was cut by 6 bases and J by 3 bases, with 18 bases left in between. The CDR3, as DNA: TGTGCCAGCAGGGGAAAGGACGGGCTGAACAATCAGCCCCAGCATTTT. Translation: CASRGKDGLNNQPQHF.